These T cell receptor beta chains were read from a single sample in a study of shared clonotypes between healthy human individuals. Only in-frame clones appear in the TCRdb table, and some are missing; sequencing was by immunoSEQ multiplex PCR. The sample has 2.5 million or so clones; approximately 90% are singletons. The sample consisted of naive CD4+ T cells sorted from blood. The receptor set was obtained from a man younger than 30 in good health. Both conserved end residues are part of each CDR3. Fields, in order: V gene, clone size, D gene, J gene, CDR3 protein, CDR3 DNA. D genes are given only for firm matches. Part of the rows lack a size; the others show once, few, many or a class for expanded clones.

V: TRBV4-1; size: .; D: TRBD2; J: TRBJ2-1; CDR3: CASSQVASGGTIEQFF; DNA: TGCGCCAGCAGCCAAGTGGCTAGCGGGGGTACGATTGAGCAGTTCTTC
V: TRBV6-5; size: .; D: .; J: TRBJ2-1; CDR3: CASSRTDINEQFF; DNA: TGTGCCAGCAGTAGAACCGATATAAATGAGCAGTTCTTC
V: TRBV28; size: .; D: .; J: TRBJ1-5; CDR3: CASSLGVIDSQPQHF; DNA: TGTGCCAGCAGTTTAGGAGTAATAGATAGTCAGCCCCAGCATTTT
V: TRBV19; size: .; D: .; J: TRBJ2-2; CDR3: CASTVTGLTGELFF; DNA: TGTGCCAGTACGGTCACAGGGCTCACCGGGGAGCTGTTTTTT
V: TRBV7-9; size: .; D: .; J: TRBJ2-1; CDR3: CASSFFQGGYNEQFF; DNA: TGTGCCAGCAGCTTTTTCCAGGGGGGCTACAATGAGCAGTTCTTC
V: TRBV13; size: .; D: TRBD2; J: TRBJ2-6; CDR3: CASSHSERTSGRAANVLTF; DNA: TGTGCCAGCAGTCATAGCGAACGGACTAGCGGGAGAGCGGCCAACGTCCTGACTTTC
V: TRBV4-1; size: .; D: .; J: TRBJ2-1; CDR3: CASSQNPSVGRNEQFF; DNA: TGCGCCAGCAGCCAAAACCCTAGCGTCGGACGGAATGAGCAGTTCTTC
V: TRBV4-3; size: .; D: TRBD2; J: TRBJ2-2; CDR3: CASSQELAGVGELFF; DNA: TGCGCCAGCAGCCAAGAACTAGCGGGAGTCGGGGAGCTGTTTTTT
V: TRBV5-4; size: .; D: TRBD1; J: TRBJ2-5; CDR3: CASSERDRGFSETQYF; DNA: TGTGCCAGCAGCGAGCGGGACAGGGGTTTTTCAGAGACCCAGTACTTC
V: TRBV10-3; size: .; D: .; J: TRBJ1-1; CDR3: CAISEFSGRSGDTEAFF; DNA: TGTGCCATCAGTGAGTTTTCCGGTCGTAGTGGGGACACTGAAGCTTTCTTT
V: TRBV20-1; size: few; D: .; J: TRBJ2-1; CDR3: CSARKDEQFF; DNA: TGCAGTGCTAGAAAAGATGAGCAGTTCTTC
V: TRBV27; size: .; D: TRBD1; J: TRBJ1-1; CDR3: CASSTRTGLHTEAFF; DNA: TGTGCCAGCAGTACCAGGACAGGGTTGCACACTGAAGCTTTCTTT
V: TRBV5-1; size: .; D: TRBD1; J: TRBJ2-1; CDR3: CASSPGQGLNEQFF; DNA: TGCGCCAGCTCCCCGGGACAGGGGTTGAATGAGCAGTTCTTC
V: TRBV18; size: .; D: TRBD1; J: TRBJ1-5; CDR3: CASSPETGGVINQPQHF; DNA: TGTGCCAGCTCACCAGAGACAGGGGGCGTAATAAATCAGCCCCAGCATTTT
V: TRBV19; size: .; D: TRBD1; J: TRBJ1-5; CDR3: CASSRQGGTSNQPQHF; DNA: TGTGCCAGTAGTCGACAGGGAGGGACTAGCAATCAGCCCCAGCATTTT
V: TRBV19; size: .; D: TRBD1; J: TRBJ2-2; CDR3: CASSGPGQRNTGELFF; DNA: TGTGCCAGTAGTGGACCGGGACAGAGAAACACCGGGGAGCTGTTTTTT
V: TRBV18; size: .; D: .; J: TRBJ2-3; CDR3: CASSPPGHSTDTQYF; DNA: TGTGCCAGCTCACCCCCGGGACATTCCACAGATACGCAGTATTTT
V: TRBV5-1; size: .; D: .; J: TRBJ1-6; CDR3: CASSLERAHNSPLHF; DNA: TGCGCCAGCAGCTTGGAGCGGGCTCATAATTCACCCCTCCACTTT
V: TRBV7-2; size: .; D: TRBD2; J: TRBJ2-3; CDR3: CASSFWTRESDTQYF; DNA: TGTGCCAGCAGCTTTTGGACTAGGGAATCAGATACGCAGTATTTT
V: TRBV7-8; size: .; D: .; J: TRBJ2-7; CDR3: CASSFLRVGPFWEQYF; DNA: TGTGCCAGCAGCTTCCTTAGGGTTGGACCGTTTTGGGAGCAGTACTTC
V: TRBV30; size: .; D: .; J: TRBJ1-5; CDR3: CAWSPTGDNQPQHF; DNA: TGTGCCTGGAGCCCTACAGGAGATAATCAGCCCCAGCATTTT
V: TRBV6-5; size: .; D: .; J: TRBJ1-2; CDR3: CASMRKGGYTF; DNA: TGTGCCAGCATGCGTAAGGGGGGCTACACCTTC
V: TRBV10-2; size: .; D: .; J: TRBJ1-5; CDR3: CASSFDGYQPQHF; DNA: TGCGCCAGCAGTTTTGACGGGTATCAGCCCCAGCATTTT
V: TRBV9; size: .; D: .; J: TRBJ2-2; CDR3: CASSVNSANTGELFF; DNA: TGTGCCAGCAGCGTGAACAGCGCGAACACCGGGGAGCTGTTTTTT
V: TRBV4-1; size: once; D: TRBD2; J: TRBJ2-1; CDR3: CASRDEREGNEQFF; DNA: TGCGCCAGCAGGGATGAGCGGGAGGGGAATGAGCAGTTCTTC
V: TRBV7-9; size: once; D: TRBD1; J: TRBJ2-1; CDR3: CASSSGQGFYNEQFF; DNA: TGTGCCAGCAGCTCCGGACAGGGCTTCTACAATGAGCAGTTCTTC
V: TRBV5-4; size: .; D: TRBD2; J: TRBJ2-5; CDR3: CASSLAGTSGGGETQYF; DNA: TGTGCCAGCAGCTTGGCCGGGACTAGCGGGGGAGGGGAGACCCAGTACTTC
V: TRBV7-8; size: .; D: TRBD1; J: TRBJ1-4; CDR3: CASSLVDRGRGEKLFF; DNA: TGTGCCAGCAGCTTAGTGGACAGGGGTAGGGGCGAAAAACTGTTTTTT
V: TRBV2; size: .; D: .; J: TRBJ1-6; CDR3: CASSSSTYVDNSPLHF; DNA: .
V: TRBV28; size: .; D: .; J: TRBJ1-2; CDR3: CASSLTGYGYTF; DNA: TGTGCCAGCAGTTTAACTGGCTATGGCTACACCTTC
V: TRBV7-2; size: .; D: .; J: TRBJ1-2; CDR3: CASSLVPDYGYTF; DNA: TGTGCCAGCAGCTTAGTGCCGGACTATGGCTACACCTTC
V: TRBV10-3; size: .; D: .; J: TRBJ1-1; CDR3: CAIRKLEGNTEAFF; DNA: TGTGCCATCAGAAAACTGGAGGGGAACACTGAAGCTTTCTTT
V: TRBV7-8; size: .; D: TRBD1; J: TRBJ1-2; CDR3: CASSLQGVVGGYTF; DNA: TGTGCCAGCAGCTTGCAGGGGGTGGTCGGTGGCTACACCTTC
V: TRBV19; size: .; D: .; J: TRBJ1-1; CDR3: CASSIGGMVWDTEAFF; DNA: TGTGCCAGTAGTATAGGGGGGATGGTCTGGGACACTGAAGCTTTCTTT
V: TRBV5-4; size: .; D: TRBD1; J: TRBJ2-5; CDR3: CASSPDRVPFLQETQYF; DNA: TGTGCCAGCAGCCCGGACAGGGTCCCTTTCCTACAAGAGACCCAGTACTTC
V: TRBV15; size: .; D: .; J: TRBJ2-7; CDR3: CATSKQDEQYF; DNA: TGTGCCACCAGCAAACAGGACGAGCAGTACTTC
V: TRBV7-8; size: .; D: .; J: TRBJ2-1; CDR3: CASSPLGGYNEQFF; DNA: TGTGCCAGCAGCCCTTTGGGTGGGTACAATGAGCAGTTCTTC
V: TRBV11-2; size: .; D: TRBD1; J: TRBJ2-7; CDR3: CASSLEEGTGRYEQYF; DNA: TGTGCCAGCAGCTTAGAGGAAGGGACAGGACGCTACGAGCAGTACTTC
V: TRBV28; size: .; D: TRBD1; J: TRBJ1-5; CDR3: CASSPHSSGTGGLPQHF; DNA: TGTGCCAGCAGTCCCCACTCCAGCGGGACAGGGGGCCTGCCCCAGCATTTT
V: TRBV19; size: .; D: .; J: TRBJ2-3; CDR3: CASSQFRSRTDTQYF; DNA: TGTGCCAGTAGTCAATTCAGGAGCCGCACAGATACGCAGTATTTT
V: TRBV15; size: .; D: TRBD1; J: TRBJ1-1; CDR3: CATSNAGGLEAFF; DNA: TGTGCCACCAGCAATGCAGGGGGCCTGGAAGCTTTCTTT
V: TRBV9; size: .; D: TRBD2; J: TRBJ2-1; CDR3: CASSVAGTSSNEQFF; DNA: TGTGCCAGCAGCGTAGCCGGGACTAGCTCGAATGAGCAGTTCTTC
V: TRBV5-1; size: .; D: .; J: TRBJ1-2; CDR3: CASSLAFGGANYGYTF; DNA: TGCGCCAGCAGCTTGGCGTTTGGGGGGGCTAACTATGGCTACACCTTC
V: TRBV6-5; size: .; D: .; J: TRBJ2-5; CDR3: CASSYSKLGETQYF; DNA: TGTGCCAGCAGTTACTCTAAGCTGGGGGAGACCCAGTACTTC
V: TRBV30; size: .; D: TRBD1; J: TRBJ2-7; CDR3: CALTGTGTPYEQYF; DNA: TGTGCCTTGACCGGGACAGGGACACCCTACGAGCAGTACTTC
V: TRBV5-6; size: .; D: TRBD1; J: TRBJ2-1; CDR3: CASSSDRYNEQFF; DNA: TGTGCCAGCAGCTCGGACAGGTACAATGAGCAGTTCTTC
V: TRBV10-3; size: .; D: .; J: TRBJ1-1; CDR3: CAIRDRDNTEAFF; DNA: TGTGCCATCAGGGACCGAGATAACACTGAAGCTTTCTTT
V: TRBV30; size: .; D: TRBD1; J: TRBJ1-1; CDR3: CAWKARGRMNTEAFF; DNA: TGTGCCTGGAAAGCCAGGGGGAGAATGAACACTGAAGCTTTCTTT
V: TRBV19; size: .; D: .; J: TRBJ2-3; CDR3: CASSTPGLSTDTQYF; DNA: TGTGCCAGTAGTACACCAGGACTGAGCACAGATACGCAGTATTTT
V: TRBV7-2; size: .; D: .; J: TRBJ2-1; CDR3: CASSLAGAVYNEQFF; DNA: TGTGCCAGCAGCTTAGCGGGAGCGGTCTACAATGAGCAGTTCTTC
V: TRBV29-1; size: .; D: .; J: TRBJ1-1; CDR3: CSVRPEMNTEAFF; DNA: TGCAGCGTACGACCGGAGATGAACACTGAGGCTTTCTTT
V: TRBV6-1; size: .; D: .; J: TRBJ1-2; CDR3: CASNDQGLYGYTF; DNA: TGTGCCAGCAACGACCAGGGGCTCTATGGCTACACCTTC
V: TRBV2; size: .; D: TRBD2; J: TRBJ2-5; CDR3: CASRTLLAGGVETQYF; DNA: TGTGCCAGCAGGACCCTACTAGCGGGAGGGGTCGAGACCCAGTACTTC
V: TRBV7-3; size: once; D: .; J: TRBJ2-5; CDR3: CASSFSPGPQETQYF; DNA: TGTGCCAGCAGCTTTTCCCCCGGCCCCCAAGAGACCCAGTACTTC
V: TRBV5-4; size: .; D: TRBD2; J: TRBJ2-3; CDR3: CASSEGLAGVGDTQYF; DNA: TGTGCCAGCAGCGAGGGACTAGCGGGAGTGGGAGATACGCAGTATTTT